This entry lists 3 T cell receptor beta chains sequenced from one sample in a study of blood T cells in healthy people across ages (dated by TCRdb to the mid-2010s). Library prep was done by 5' RACE. The run used an Illumina HiSeq 2500. The second PCR ran for roughly 6 to 11 cycles and used a J-beta primer mix along with a sample-barcoded 5' primer. Using fastp at Q25 and MiXCR, TCRdb reprocessed the public reads and kept productive beta chains. Every CDR3 protein is listed once, alongside the most common genes and DNA of its rows. The sample data list 1.5 million to 2 million distinct CDR3 sequences, and around 48% of these were observed just once. 2.1% of the sample is in the top ten clones. What was sequenced was blood. These receptors were taken from a woman aged 40-49 years in good health.

There are a few counts of this clonotype. This chain connects TRBV6-5 to TRBJ1-2; 7 bases align to TRBD1. The CDR3 runs to 16 residues. Germline V lookup: CDR1 MNHEY, CDR2 SVGAGI. The V segment lost 4 bases and the J segment 4 bases; nucleotides outside the gene matches: 12. CDR3 sequence reads: CASSSSPDRPSYGYTF. The CDR3 DNA is TGTGCCAGCAGTTCGTCACCGGACAGGCCGAGCTATGGCTACACCTTC.

This clonotype has just a few counts. V usage is TRBV27 and J usage is TRBJ2-5, with 7 bases identical to TRBD1. Germline V CDR1 and CDR2: MNHEY, SMNVEV (reference sequence). The CDR3 runs 16 residues. J was trimmed by 2 bases and V by 0 bases; bases with no gene match: 6. The CDR3: CASSLSPGDSQETQYF. CDR3 bases: TGTGCCAGCAGTTTATCTCCCGGGGACAGTCAAGAGACCCAGTACTTC.

This chain uses TRBV24-1 with TRBJ2-3, with D perhaps TRBD2 (6 bases). Trimming removed 9 bases at V and 3 bases at J, with 18 bases between. The CDR3 contains 15 residues. Germline V gene lookup returns CDR1 KGHDR and CDR2 SFDVKD. In DNA form, the CDR3 reads TGTGCCACCGGAGGGCGAGGGGACTTAACAGATACGCAGTATTTT. This translates into CATGGRGDLTDTQYF.